This T cell receptor (beta chain) comes out of a study of graft-versus-host responses after intestinal transplantation. Study information: Recipients got multivisceral, liver-intestinal, or isolated intestinal transplants. General observations from the study: HvG clone declines early post-transplant were associated with peak circulating GvH levels. Recipient marrow held GvH clones, some first seen in ileum or blood.

Repertoires were generated with immunoSEQ multiplex PCR, while TCRdb's copy carries only in-frame clones and drops some. The sample lists approximately 28,000 clones; approximately 93% were seen once. Per the germline V gene, CDR1 is SEHNR and CDR2 is FQNEAQ (reference sequence). This CDR3 is built from 13 residues. Trimming stripped 0 bases from V and 4 bases from J, with 7 bases between. About this clone itself: The antigen is not known.

Sequenced material: PBMCs, taken around 70 days after intestinal transplant. This TCR was recovered from a human patient who received an intestinal transplant, so some T cells may come from the graft donor. The chain uses TRBV7-9 and TRBJ2-7; D remains unclear. The CDR3: CASSLAVAYEQYF. CDR3 coding DNA: TGTGCCAGCAGCTTAGCGGTGGCATACGAGCAGTACTTC.